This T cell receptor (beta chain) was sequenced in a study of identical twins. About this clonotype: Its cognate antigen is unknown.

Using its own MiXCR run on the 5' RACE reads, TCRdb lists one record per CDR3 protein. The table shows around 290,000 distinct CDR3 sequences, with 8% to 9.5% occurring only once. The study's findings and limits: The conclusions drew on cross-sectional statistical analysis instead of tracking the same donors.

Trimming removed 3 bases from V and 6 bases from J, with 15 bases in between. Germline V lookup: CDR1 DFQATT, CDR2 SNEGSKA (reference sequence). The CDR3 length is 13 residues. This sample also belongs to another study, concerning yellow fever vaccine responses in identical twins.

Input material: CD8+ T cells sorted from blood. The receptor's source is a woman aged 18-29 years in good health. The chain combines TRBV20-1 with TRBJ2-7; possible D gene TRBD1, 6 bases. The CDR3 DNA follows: TGCAGTGCTAGGGCCCGATGGGGGCCCGAGCAGTACTTC. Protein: CSARARWGPEQYF.